The 23 T cell receptor beta chains below all came from one sample that was sequenced in a study of human T cells and chemical hapten exposure. The library attached unique molecular identifiers to individual cDNA molecules. Each CDR3 protein gets one entry after TCRdb re-called the reads with MiXCR. The data contain 95,000 to 150,000 distinct CDR3 sequences, more than 8.5% of them singletons. Total RNA was isolated from whole blood that had not been fractionated. The source material was whole blood. These receptors originate from a human donor in good health. Some clones in this sample may be carry-over from other donors' samples.

This clonotype was recorded many times. The chain has TRBV7-2 and TRBJ2-3, with 11 bases matching TRBD2. Germline lookup yields CDR1 SGHTA and CDR2 FQGNSA. After removal of 5 bases from V and 4 bases from J, the junction contained 5 bases not matched to a gene. This CDR3 region has 15 residues. CDR3 nucleotides: TGTGCCAGCAGCCAACCGACTAGCGGGGCAGATACGCAGTATTTT. Its protein is CASSQPTSGADTQYF. Variable domain in full (rest from reference TRBV7-2 and TRBJ2-3): GAGVSQSPSNKVTEKGKDVELRCDPISGHTALYWYRQSLGQGLEFLIYFQGNSAPDKSGLPSDRFSAERTGGSVSTLTIQRTQQEDSAVYLCASSQPTSGADTQYFGPGTRLTVL.

The J gene is TRBJ1-5, the V gene TRBV19; TRBD1 might be the D (6 bases). In germline, CDR1 is LNHDA, CDR2 SQIVND (reference sequence). V was shortened by 3 bases and J by 2 bases, with 14 bases between the two germline ends. CDR3 length equals 16 residues. CDR3 coding DNA: TGTGCCAGTAGTATGTGGCGGGGGCAGGGCAATCAGCCCCAGCATTTT. Translating it yields CASSMWRGQGNQPQHF. Full variable domain (rest looked up from reference TRBV19 and TRBJ1-5): DGGITQSPKYLFRKEGQNVTLSCEQNLNHDAMYWYRQDPGQGLRLIYYSQIVNDFQKGDIAEGYSVSREKKESFPLTVTSAQKNPTAFYLCASSMWRGQGNQPQHFGDGTRLSIL.

The V call is TRBV6-1, the J call TRBJ2-7, with D unclear. V lost 1 base to trimming and J lost 7 bases, with 5 bases between them. CDR3 size: 11 residues. Germline V gives CDR1 MNHNS, CDR2 SASEGT. DNA of the CDR3: TGTGCCAGCAGTGAAGTAGAGGAGCAGTACTTC. This encodes CASSEVEEQYF.

This clonotype appeared many times. The chain couples TRBV6-2 or TRBV6-3 to TRBJ2-2; 8 nucleotides align to TRBD2. CDR3 length: 14 amino acids. Germline V gene lookup returns CDR1 MNHEY and CDR2 SVGEGT. V dropped 8 bases and J dropped 4; count of bases not matched to a gene: 6. CDR3 nucleotide sequence: TGTGCCAGCGGGACTAGTCGCGCCACCGGGGAGCTGTTTTTT. This encodes CASGTSRATGELFF.

This clonotype was counted between two and nine times. This chain connects TRBV5-4 to TRBJ2-3; 10 positions match TRBD1. CDR3 size: 16 residues. Germline values: CDR1 SGHNT, CDR2 YYREEE (reference sequence). The V segment lost 2 bases and the J segment 3 bases; nucleotides outside the gene matches: 6. Here the CDR3 reads CASSFDRGRLTDTQYF. In DNA, the CDR3 is TGTGCCAGCAGCTTTGACAGGGGGCGCCTAACAGATACGCAGTATTTT. The complete variable domain, with remaining parts taken from reference TRBV5-4 and TRBJ2-3, reads ETGVTQSPTHLIKTRGQQVTLRCSSQSGHNTVSWYQQALGQGPQFIFQYYREEENGRGNFPPRFSGLQFPNYSSELNVNALELDDSALYLCASSFDRGRLTDTQYFGPGTRLTVL.

This clonotype showed up many times. This sequence joins TRBV6-2 or TRBV6-3 and TRBJ2-7, with no clear D. Germline V gives CDR1 MNHEY, CDR2 SVGEGT. Trimming removed 0 bases from V and 2 bases from J, with 14 bases in between. CDR3 length: 16 amino acids. This CDR3 reads CASSYSKGSIPYEQYF. In DNA, the CDR3 is TGTGCCAGCAGTTACTCGAAAGGGTCTATTCCCTACGAGCAGTACTTC.

This clonotype has a count of ten or more. The genes are TRBV27 and TRBJ1-2; unclear D gene. The germline CDR1 and CDR2 sequences are MNHEY and SMNVEV (reference sequence). The CDR3 loop spans 14 amino acids. V was cut by 4 bases and J by 3 bases, with 12 bases left in between. DNA of the CDR3: TGTGCCAGCAGTTATAAAGCAGGTTACTATGGCTACACCTTC. It yields the protein CASSYKAGYYGYTF.

The genes are TRBV6-5 and TRBJ2-1, with 7 positions matching TRBD2. This CDR3 comprises 15 residues. Trimming took 5 bases from V and 5 from J; bases not matched to a gene: 9. The germline gives CDR1 MNHEY, CDR2 SVGAGI. Here the CDR3 DNA reads TGTGCCAGCAGTCCCGGGCGGGAGCGGAACAATGAGCAGTTCTTC. It translates to CASSPGRERNNEQFF.

A few counts support this clonotype. The V and J genes are TRBV5-1 and TRBJ2-7, with D possibly being TRBD1 (6 bases). The CDR3 has 13 residues. The V end lost 7 bases, the J end lost 5 bases, and 16 bases lay between the germline ends. In germline, CDR1 is SGHRS, CDR2 YFSETQ. CDR3 amino acids: CASGAGAPNEQYF. The DNA of the CDR3 is TGCGCCAGCGGGGCAGGGGCACCTAACGAGCAGTACTTC.

This clonotype has a count of ten or more. The rearrangement joins TRBV12-5 to TRBJ1-2; maybe TRBD1 (6 bases). Per the germline V gene, CDR1 is LGHNT and CDR2 is FRNRAP. CDR3 size: 15 residues. V gave up 5 bases and J gave up 3 bases, with 16 bases separating them. The CDR3 DNA follows: TGTGCTAGTGGTGCACCACAGGGCTTAGACTATGGCTACACCTTC. Protein product: CASGAPQGLDYGYTF.

Many counts were recorded for this clonotype. The rearrangement joins TRBV11-2 to TRBJ1-5; 10 positions match TRBD1. CDR3 length: 15 amino acids. From germline, CDR1 is SGHAT and CDR2 FQNNGV. The trim removed 5 bases at V and 1 base at J, leaving 2 bases unmatched. Here the CDR3 reads CASSPGQGSNQPQHF. The CDR3 DNA reads TGTGCCAGCAGCCCGGGACAGGGGAGCAATCAGCCCCAGCATTTT. Full variable domain (rest looked up from reference TRBV11-2 and TRBJ1-5): EAGVAQSPRYKIIEKRQSVAFWCNPISGHATLYWYQQILGQGPKLLIQFQNNGVVDDSQLPKDRFSAERLKGVDSTLKIQPAKLEDSAVYLCASSPGQGSNQPQHFGDGTRLSIL.

There are many counts of this clonotype. This rearrangement joins TRBV25-1 to TRBJ1-5, with D possibly being TRBD1 (5 bases). This CDR3 is built from 13 residues. The V gene lost 3 bases and the J gene lost 5 bases, with 8 bases spanning the gap. Germline V CDR1 and CDR2: MGHDK, SYGVNS. The CDR3 sequence: CASSEGGHQPQHF. DNA of the CDR3: TGTGCCAGCAGTGAGGGGGGTCATCAGCCCCAGCATTTT.

The V call is TRBV19, the J call TRBJ1-1; D may be TRBD1 (5 bases). Germline values: CDR1 LNHDA, CDR2 SQIVND (reference sequence). V was shortened by 4 bases and J by 0 bases, with 12 bases between the two germline ends. The CDR3 has 15 amino acids. The CDR3 protein is CASSTEQAVNTEAFF. DNA of the CDR3: TGTGCCAGTAGTACTGAACAGGCGGTGAACACTGAAGCTTTCTTT.

This rearrangement joins TRBV12-3 or TRBV12-4 to TRBJ2-3; TRBD2 agrees at 12 bases. The CDR3 is 14 residues long. Germline trimming cut 6 bases from V and 6 bases from J; bases unmatched to any gene: 4. The CDR3 spells CASSYTSGGDTQYF. The CDR3 DNA follows: TGTGCCAGCAGCTACACTAGCGGGGGGGATACGCAGTATTTT.

This clonotype was picked up many times. This sequence joins TRBV15 and TRBJ1-5; D possibly corresponds to TRBD1 (6 bases). The CDR3 contains 15 residues. The V gene lost 1 base and the J gene lost 6 bases, with 13 bases spanning the gap. The germline V gene encodes CDR1 LNHNV and CDR2 YYDKDF (reference sequence). CDR3 coding DNA: TGTGCCACCAGCAGAGGGGAGCAGGGGCGTCAGCCCCAGCATTTT. Amino acid sequence: CATSRGEQGRQPQHF. Full variable domain (rest looked up from reference TRBV15 and TRBJ1-5): DAMVIQNPRYQVTQFGKPVTLSCSQTLNHNVMYWYQQKSSQAPKLLFHYYDKDFNNEADTPDNFQSRRPNTSFCFLDIRSPGLGDTAMYLCATSRGEQGRQPQHFGDGTRLSIL.

J is TRBJ2-1 and V is TRBV20-1; TRBD1 is a possible D gene (5 bases). The V and J ends lost 6 bases and 5 bases respectively, with 11 bases between them. Germline V gives CDR1 DFQATT, CDR2 SNEGSKA (reference sequence). CDR3 length equals 12 residues. CDR3 amino acids: CSAADSNNEQFF. For the CDR3, the DNA is TGCAGTGCCGCCGACAGTAACAATGAGCAGTTCTTC.

This clonotype was picked up many times. The genes are TRBV6-2 or TRBV6-3 and TRBJ2-7; 12 bases map to TRBD1. The CDR3 runs 15 residues. In germline, CDR1 is MNHEY, CDR2 SVGEGT. Trimming cost V 5 bases and J 2 bases; bases outside gene matches: 4. For the CDR3, the DNA is TGTGCCAGCAGTCCTGGGACAGGGGGCCCCTACGAGCAGTACTTC. It codes for CASSPGTGGPYEQYF.

In its sample, this clonotype was seen many times. The rearrangement joins TRBV4-1 to TRBJ1-2, with D perhaps matching TRBD1 (5 bases). In germline, CDR1 is MGHRA, CDR2 YSYEKL. This CDR3 has 14 amino acids. The ends were cut back, 6 bases at V and 4 bases at J, with 15 bases in the middle. CDR3 protein: CASRMAGNPYGYTF. Written as DNA, the CDR3 is TGCGCCAGCAGGATGGCAGGGAATCCCTATGGCTACACCTTC.

This clonotype was found many times. V is TRBV12-3 or TRBV12-4 and J is TRBJ1-3; 9 nucleotides match TRBD1. The CDR3 runs 16 residues. Losses at the gene ends were 4 bases for V and 0 bases for J; bases not matched to a gene: 4. CDR3 coding DNA: TGTGCCAGCAGTTGGGGGACAGGGACCTCTGGAAACACCATATATTTT. Translation: CASSWGTGTSGNTIYF.

This clonotype was counted many times. V gene TRBV5-1 combines with J gene TRBJ1-1; 10 bases align to TRBD1. From germline, CDR1 is SGHRS and CDR2 YFSETQ. J gave up 0 bases and V 3 bases, and 2 bases lay outside the gene matches. The CDR3 spans 15 residues. Written as DNA, the CDR3 is TGCGCCAGCAGCTGGGGGACAGGGGTGAACACTGAAGCTTTCTTT. Its protein is CASSWGTGVNTEAFF. Combining the CDR3 with reference TRBV5-1 and TRBJ1-1 gives the whole variable domain KAGVTQTPRYLIKTRGQQVTLSCSPISGHRSVSWYQQTPGQGLQFLFEYFSETQRNKGNFPGRFSGRQFSNSRSEMNVSTLELGDSALYLCASSWGTGVNTEAFFGQGTRLTVV.

This clonotype has more than one count but fewer than ten. J is TRBJ2-3 and V is TRBV7-8; D gene uncertain. This CDR3 comprises 13 residues. Germline V lookup: CDR1 SGHVS, CDR2 FQNEAQ. V dropped 1 base and J dropped 2 bases, with 4 bases sitting between them. The CDR3 region has the DNA TGTGCCAGCAGCTTAGTAAACACAGATACGCAGTATTTT. The encoded protein is CASSLVNTDTQYF.

This clonotype showed up many times. The V and J genes are TRBV5-1 and TRBJ1-4, with D possibly being TRBD1 (5 bases). This CDR3 is 15 amino acids long. V was cut by 0 bases and J by 14 bases, with 20 bases left in between. CDR1 and CDR2 from the germline V gene are SGHRS and YFSETQ. The DNA for the CDR3 is TGCGCCAGCAGCTTGGAAGCAGGGAATGAGGGTCGGCTGTTTTTT. It translates to CASSLEAGNEGRLFF.

In DNA form, the CDR3 reads TGTGCCAGCAGTGGGCAGGGGGATACGCAGTATTTT. Amino acids: CASSGQGDTQYF. V and J are TRBV12-3 or TRBV12-4 and TRBJ2-3, with a weak D call TRBD1 (6 bases). The ends were cut back, 5 bases at V and 6 bases at J, with 9 bases in the middle. This CDR3 is built from 12 residues.